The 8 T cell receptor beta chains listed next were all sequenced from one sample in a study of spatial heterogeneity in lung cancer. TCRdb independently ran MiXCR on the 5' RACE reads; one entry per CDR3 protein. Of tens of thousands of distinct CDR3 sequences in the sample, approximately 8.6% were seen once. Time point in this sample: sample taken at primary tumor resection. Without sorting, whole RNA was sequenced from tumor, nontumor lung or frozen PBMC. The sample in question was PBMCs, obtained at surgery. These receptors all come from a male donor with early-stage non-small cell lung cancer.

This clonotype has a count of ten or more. This CDR3 is CASSWDRGSGELFF. The CDR3 coding sequence is TGTGCCAGCAGCTGGGACAGGGGGAGCGGGGAGCTGTTTTTT. V gene TRBV11-2 combines with J gene TRBJ2-2, with 11 bases identical to TRBD1. After removal of 4 bases from V and 7 bases from J, the junction contained 2 bases not matched to a gene. The length of the CDR3 is 14 residues. In germline, CDR1 is SGHAT, CDR2 FQNNGV.

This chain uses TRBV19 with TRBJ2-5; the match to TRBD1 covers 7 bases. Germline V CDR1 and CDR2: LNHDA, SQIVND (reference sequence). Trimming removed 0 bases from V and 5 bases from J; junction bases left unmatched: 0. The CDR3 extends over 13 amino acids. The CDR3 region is CASSIEQGETQYF. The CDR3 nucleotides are TGTGCCAGTAGTATAGAACAGGGGGAGACCCAGTACTTC. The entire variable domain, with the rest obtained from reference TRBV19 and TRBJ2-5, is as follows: DGGITQSPKYLFRKEGQNVTLSCEQNLNHDAMYWYRQDPGQGLRLIYYSQIVNDFQKGDIAEGYSVSREKKESFPLTVTSAQKNPTAFYLCASSIEQGETQYFGPGTRLLVL.

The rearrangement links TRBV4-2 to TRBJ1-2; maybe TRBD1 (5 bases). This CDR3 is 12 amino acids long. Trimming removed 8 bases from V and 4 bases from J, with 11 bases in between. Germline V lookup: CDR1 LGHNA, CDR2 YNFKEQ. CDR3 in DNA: TGTGCCAGCGCGCAGGGACCCTATGGCTACACCTTC. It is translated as CASAQGPYGYTF.

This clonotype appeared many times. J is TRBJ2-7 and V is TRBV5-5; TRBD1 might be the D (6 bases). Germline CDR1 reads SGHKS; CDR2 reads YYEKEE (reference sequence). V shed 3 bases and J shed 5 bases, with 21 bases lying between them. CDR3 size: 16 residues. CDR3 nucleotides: TGTGCCAGCAGCTCCACGGTAGGGGGAAGTATACACGAGCAGTACTTC. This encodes CASSSTVGGSIHEQYF. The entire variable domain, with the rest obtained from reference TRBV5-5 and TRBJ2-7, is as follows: DAGVTQSPTHLIKTRGQQVTLRCSPISGHKSVSWYQQVLGQGPQFIFQYYEKEERGRGNFPDRFSARQFPNYSSELNVNALLLGDSALYLCASSSTVGGSIHEQYFGPGTRLTVT.

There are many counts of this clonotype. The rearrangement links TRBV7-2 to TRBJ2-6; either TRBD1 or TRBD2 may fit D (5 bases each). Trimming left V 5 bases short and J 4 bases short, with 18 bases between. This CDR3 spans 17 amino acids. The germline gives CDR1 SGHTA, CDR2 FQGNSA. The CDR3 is CASSPRPGLMGANVLTF. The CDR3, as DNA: TGTGCCAGCAGCCCCCGACCGGGGCTGATGGGGGCCAACGTCCTGACTTTC.

The CDR3 sequence is CASRLIGMSSYNEQFF. In nucleotides, the CDR3 is TGTGCCAGCAGGCTGATCGGGATGAGCTCCTACAATGAGCAGTTCTTC. The chain has TRBV6-1 and TRBJ2-1, with a possible D match to TRBD2 (5 bases). The CDR3 totals 16 residues. Germline V gives CDR1 MNHNS, CDR2 SASEGT. Trimming took off 6 bases at V and 0 bases at J, with 15 bases between the two ends.

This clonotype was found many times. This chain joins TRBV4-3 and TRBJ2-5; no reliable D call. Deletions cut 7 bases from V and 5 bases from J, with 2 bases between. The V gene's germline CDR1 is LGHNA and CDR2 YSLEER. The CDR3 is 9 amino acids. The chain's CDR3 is CASNETQYF. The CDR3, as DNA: TGCGCCAGCAATGAGACCCAGTACTTC.

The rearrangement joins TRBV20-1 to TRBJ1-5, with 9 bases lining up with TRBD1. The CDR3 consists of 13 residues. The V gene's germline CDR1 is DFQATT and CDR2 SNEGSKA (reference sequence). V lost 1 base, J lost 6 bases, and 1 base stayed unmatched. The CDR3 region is CSARGTGAQPQHF. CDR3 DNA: TGCAGTGCTAGAGGGACAGGGGCTCAGCCCCAGCATTTT.